This TCR beta chain was captured in a study of cytomegalovirus exposure and HLA in healthy donors. Study-wide background: Both the approximately 130 validation repertoires and the approximately 640 first-cohort repertoires used the same platform, as reported by a later analysis.

Study observations and caveats: Most observed TCR sequences were rare, whereas some public TCRs were detected in many donors.

Clones were sequenced by immunoSEQ multiplex PCR, and TCRdb holds only the in-frame ones, with some missing. The top ten clones hold about 0.8% of a sample with more than 300,000 clones, 86% of them seen once. Comments on this clone: Its antigen is currently unknown.

V was clipped by 4 bases and J by 1 base, with 16 bases between them. Germline CDR1 SEHNR, CDR2 FQNEAQ (reference sequence). CDR3 length: 16 residues. The TCR was taken from a woman aged 18-29 years in good health and CMV-seronegative. The rearrangement joins TRBV7-9 to TRBJ1-2; no reliable D call. Sequenced input: PBMCs. CDR3 residues: CASSSSWPFHNYGYTF. DNA of the CDR3: TGTGCCAGCAGCTCTAGTTGGCCATTCCATAACTATGGCTACACCTTC.